This T cell receptor beta chain derives from a study of shared clonotypes between healthy human individuals. Study as a whole: Three plates each covered CD4 naive and memory; CD8 naive two, CD8 memory one.

Produced via immunoSEQ multiplex PCR; TCRdb's table is partial and in-frame only. The sample shows roughly 2 million clones, 90% to 97% of them seen only once. Germline assignment: CDR1 SGHNT and CDR2 YENEEA. Between the trimmed V and J ends, which lost 5 bases and 2 bases, there was a span of 19 bases. This CDR3 has 16 amino acids. This receptor was identified in a man younger than 30 in good health. The chain is built from TRBV11-3 and TRBJ2-7; tentatively, D is TRBD1 (6 bases). Sample: naive CD4+ T cells sorted from blood. Subset reported: CD45RA+ positively selected. The CDR3 DNA follows: TGTGCCAGCAGCGCGCCCTACGGGACAAGGGCCTACGAGCAGTACTTC. Translating it yields CASSAPYGTRAYEQYF.